This T cell receptor beta chain was obtained from a study of blood T cell repertoires in COVID-19. Across the study: COVID-19 samples from acute and convalescent phases originated in the United States, Italy and Spain.

Repertoires were generated with immunoSEQ multiplex PCR, while TCRdb's copy carries only in-frame clones and drops some. The sample lists nearly 70,000 clones, 90% to 95% occurring once. This sequence was found in a man aged 35 to 55 with COVID-19, enrolled during active disease. Sequencing input: peripheral blood.

DNA of the CDR3: TGCGCCAGCAGCTTGAGCCGAGAGGGGGGGGGCTACACCTTC. Residues: CASSLSREGGGYTF. V gene TRBV5-1 combines with J gene TRBJ1-2; D might be TRBD1 (6 bases). The germline gives CDR1 SGHRS, CDR2 YFSETQ. This CDR3 has 14 residues. Trimming shortened V by 1 base and J by 8 bases, and 15 bases separated the two germline ends.